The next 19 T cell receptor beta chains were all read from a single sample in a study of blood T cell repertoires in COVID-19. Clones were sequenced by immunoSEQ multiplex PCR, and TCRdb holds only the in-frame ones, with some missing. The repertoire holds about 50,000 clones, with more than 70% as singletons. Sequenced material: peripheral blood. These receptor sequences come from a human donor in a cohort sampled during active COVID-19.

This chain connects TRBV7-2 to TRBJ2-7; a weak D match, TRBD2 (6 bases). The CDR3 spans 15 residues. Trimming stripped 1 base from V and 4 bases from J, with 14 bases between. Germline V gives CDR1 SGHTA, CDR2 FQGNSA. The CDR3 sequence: CASSLGRGSLYEQYF. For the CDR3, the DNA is TGTGCCAGCAGCTTAGGGCGGGGCAGTCTATACGAGCAGTACTTC. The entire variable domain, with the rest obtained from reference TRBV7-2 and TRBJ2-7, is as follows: GAGVSQSPSNKVTEKGKDVELRCDPISGHTALYWYRQSLGQGLEFLIYFQGNSAPDKSGLPSDRFSAERTGGSVSTLTIQRTQQEDSAVYLCASSLGRGSLYEQYFGPGTRLTVT.

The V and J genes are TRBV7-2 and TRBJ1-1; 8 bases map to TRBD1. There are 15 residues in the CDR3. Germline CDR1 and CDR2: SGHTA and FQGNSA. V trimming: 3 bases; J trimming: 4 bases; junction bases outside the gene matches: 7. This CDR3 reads CASSLKTGESTEAFF. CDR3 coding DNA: TGTGCCAGCAGCTTGAAGACAGGGGAATCCACTGAAGCTTTCTTT.

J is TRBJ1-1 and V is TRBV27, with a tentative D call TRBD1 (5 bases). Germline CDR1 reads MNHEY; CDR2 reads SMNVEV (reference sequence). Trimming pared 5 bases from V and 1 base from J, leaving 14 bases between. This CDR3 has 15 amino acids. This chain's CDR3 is CASSGSQDQNTEAFF. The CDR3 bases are TGTGCCAGCAGTGGATCACAGGACCAGAACACTGAAGCTTTCTTT.

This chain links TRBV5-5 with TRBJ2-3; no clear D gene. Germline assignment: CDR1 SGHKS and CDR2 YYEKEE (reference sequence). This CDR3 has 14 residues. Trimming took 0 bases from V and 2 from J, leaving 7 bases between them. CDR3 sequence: CASSLDSSTDTQYF. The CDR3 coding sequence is TGTGCCAGCAGCTTGGACTCATCCACAGATACGCAGTATTTT. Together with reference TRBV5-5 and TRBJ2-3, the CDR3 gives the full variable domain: DAGVTQSPTHLIKTRGQQVTLRCSPISGHKSVSWYQQVLGQGPQFIFQYYEKEERGRGNFPDRFSARQFPNYSSELNVNALLLGDSALYLCASSLDSSTDTQYFGPGTRLTVL.

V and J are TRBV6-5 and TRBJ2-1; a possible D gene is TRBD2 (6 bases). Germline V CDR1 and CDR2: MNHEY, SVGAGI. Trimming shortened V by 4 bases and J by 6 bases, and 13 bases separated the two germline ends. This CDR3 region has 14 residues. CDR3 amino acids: CASSLRGPRNEQFF. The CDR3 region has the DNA TGTGCCAGCAGTTTGCGGGGCCCTCGCAATGAGCAGTTCTTC.

CDR3 sequence: CASSYGGGSPLHF. DNA for the CDR3: TGTGCCAGCAGTTACGGGGGAGGCTCACCCCTCCACTTT. V usage is TRBV6-5 and J usage is TRBJ1-6, with a weak D call TRBD1 (5 bases). Per the germline V gene, CDR1 is MNHEY and CDR2 is SVGAGI. This CDR3 has 13 amino acids. The germline V and J ends were trimmed by 2 bases and 10 bases, with 9 bases remaining between them.

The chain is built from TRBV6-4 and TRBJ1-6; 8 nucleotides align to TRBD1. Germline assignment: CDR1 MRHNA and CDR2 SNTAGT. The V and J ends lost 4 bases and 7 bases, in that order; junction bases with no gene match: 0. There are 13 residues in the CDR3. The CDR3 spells CASSGTGNSPLHF. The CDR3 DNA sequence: TGTGCCAGCAGTGGGACAGGGAATTCACCCCTCCACTTT.

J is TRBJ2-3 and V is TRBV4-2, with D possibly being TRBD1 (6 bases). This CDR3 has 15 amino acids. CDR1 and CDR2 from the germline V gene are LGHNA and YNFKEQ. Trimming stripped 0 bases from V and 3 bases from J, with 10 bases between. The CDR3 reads CASSQDMQGTDTQYF. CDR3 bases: TGTGCCAGCAGCCAAGATATGCAGGGGACAGATACGCAGTATTTT.

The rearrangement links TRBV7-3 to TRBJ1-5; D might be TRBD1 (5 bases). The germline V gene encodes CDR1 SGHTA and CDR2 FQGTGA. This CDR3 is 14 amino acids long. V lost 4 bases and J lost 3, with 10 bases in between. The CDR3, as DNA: TGTGCCAGCAGCTCTACAGGTCCCAATCAGCCCCAGCATTTT. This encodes CASSSTGPNQPQHF.

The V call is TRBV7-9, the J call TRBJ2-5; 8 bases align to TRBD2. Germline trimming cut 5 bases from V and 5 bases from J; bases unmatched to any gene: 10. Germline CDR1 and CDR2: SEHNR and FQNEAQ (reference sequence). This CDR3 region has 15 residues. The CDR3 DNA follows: TGTGCCAGCAGCCCGCGGGGGGACGTCCCGGAGACCCAGTACTTC. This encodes CASSPRGDVPETQYF.

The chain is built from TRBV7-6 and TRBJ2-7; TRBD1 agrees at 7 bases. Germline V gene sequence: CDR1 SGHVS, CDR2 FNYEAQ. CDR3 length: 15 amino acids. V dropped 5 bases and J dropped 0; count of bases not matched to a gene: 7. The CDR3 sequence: CASSPRQGSSYEQYF. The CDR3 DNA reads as TGTGCCAGCAGCCCAAGACAGGGATCCTCCTACGAGCAGTACTTC. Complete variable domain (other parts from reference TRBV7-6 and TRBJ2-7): GAGVSQSPRYKVTKRGQDVALRCDPISGHVSLYWYRQALGQGPEFLTYFNYEAQQDKSGLPNDRFSAERPEGSISTLTIQRTEQRDSAMYRCASSPRQGSSYEQYFGPGTRLTVT.

For the CDR3, the DNA is TGTGCCAGCAGCCAAGGGACAAGGGTCCAGATTAATGAAAAACTGTTTTTT. Translating it yields CASSQGTRVQINEKLFF. The genes are TRBV3-1 (or the pseudogene TRBV3-2) and TRBJ1-4, with a possible D match to TRBD1 (5 bases). V gave up 1 base and J gave up 4 bases, with 16 bases separating them. This CDR3 is built from 17 residues. Germline lookup yields CDR1 LGHDT and CDR2 YNNKEL (reference sequence).

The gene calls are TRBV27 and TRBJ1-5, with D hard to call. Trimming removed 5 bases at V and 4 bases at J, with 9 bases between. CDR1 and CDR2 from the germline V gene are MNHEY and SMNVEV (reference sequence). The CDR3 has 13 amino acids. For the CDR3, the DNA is TGTGCCAGCAGTCTAGCCCGGAATCAGCCCCAGCATTTT. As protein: CASSLARNQPQHF.

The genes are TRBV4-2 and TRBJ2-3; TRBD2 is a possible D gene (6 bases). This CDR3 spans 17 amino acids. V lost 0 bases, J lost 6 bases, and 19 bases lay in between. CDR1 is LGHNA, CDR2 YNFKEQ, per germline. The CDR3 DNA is TGTGCCAGCAGCCAAGAGGGCCACAAGGGAGGCAAGGATACGCAGTATTTT. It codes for CASSQEGHKGGKDTQYF.

CDR3 coding DNA: TGCGCCAGCAGCCTCACAGGGGAGCAGTCTGGAAACACCATATATTTT. Protein product: CASSLTGEQSGNTIYF. J is TRBJ1-3 and V is TRBV5-1, with 7 bases that match TRBD1. The CDR3 covers 16 residues. V dropped 4 bases and J dropped 1; count of bases not matched to a gene: 8. Germline V gives CDR1 SGHRS, CDR2 YFSETQ. Complete variable domain (other parts from reference TRBV5-1 and TRBJ1-3): KAGVTQTPRYLIKTRGQQVTLSCSPISGHRSVSWYQQTPGQGLQFLFEYFSETQRNKGNFPGRFSGRQFSNSRSEMNVSTLELGDSALYLCASSLTGEQSGNTIYFGEGSWLTVV.

CDR3 in amino acids: CASSLVVNTGELFF. DNA for the CDR3: TGTGCCAGCAGCTTAGTAGTGAACACCGGGGAGCTGTTTTTT. This chain uses TRBV11-2 with TRBJ2-2; D gene ambiguous. V lost 1 base and J lost 1, with 4 bases in between. CDR1 is SGHAT and CDR2 is FQNNGV in the germline V gene. The CDR3 has 14 residues.

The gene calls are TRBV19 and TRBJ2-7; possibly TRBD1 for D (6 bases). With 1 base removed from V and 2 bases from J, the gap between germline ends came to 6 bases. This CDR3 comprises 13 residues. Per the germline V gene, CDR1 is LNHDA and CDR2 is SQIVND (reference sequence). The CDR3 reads CASSIGQAYEQYF. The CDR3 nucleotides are TGTGCCAGTAGTATAGGACAGGCCTACGAGCAGTACTTC.

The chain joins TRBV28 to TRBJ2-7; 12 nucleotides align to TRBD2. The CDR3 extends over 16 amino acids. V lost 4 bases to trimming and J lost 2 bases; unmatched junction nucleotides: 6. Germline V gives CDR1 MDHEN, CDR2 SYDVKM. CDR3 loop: CASSSPGLAGTYEQYF. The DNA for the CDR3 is TGTGCCAGCAGTTCCCCGGGACTAGCGGGTACCTACGAGCAGTACTTC.

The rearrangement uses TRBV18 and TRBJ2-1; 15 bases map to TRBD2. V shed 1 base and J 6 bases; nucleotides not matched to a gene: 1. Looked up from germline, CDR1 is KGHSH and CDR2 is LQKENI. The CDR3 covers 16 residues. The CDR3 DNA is TGTGCCAGCTCACCACAGGGACTAGCGGGGGGCAATGAGCAGTTCTTC. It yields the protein CASSPQGLAGGNEQFF.